This T cell receptor (beta chain) emerged from a study of a mutant IDH1 vaccine in newly diagnosed glioma. The time point is: week 23, last vaccination. Vaccination used 300 ug of mutant IDH1 20-mer peptide per dose, with topical imiquimod. Study-level findings and limits: No link was apparently found between pseudoprogression and changes in top peripheral T cell clonotypes.

Worth noting for this clone: Antigen unknown.

Only in-frame clones appear in the TCRdb table, and some are missing; sequencing was by immunoSEQ multiplex PCR. Here the sample spans some 80,000 clones, around 85% being singletons. CDR3 length equals 15 residues. In germline, CDR1 is SGHTA, CDR2 FQGTGA. Trimming cost V 3 bases and J 2 bases, with 14 bases left between them. Sample: PBMCs, taken from a glioma patient whose treatment included an IDH1 peptide vaccine. The genes are TRBV7-3 and TRBJ2-7; D call uncertain. The clonotype was recovered from a woman between 50 and 59 years old with glioma. In DNA form, the CDR3 reads TGTGCCAGCAGCTTGTATCCAGGCGCGGCCTACGAGCAGTACTTC. It encodes CASSLYPGAAYEQYF.